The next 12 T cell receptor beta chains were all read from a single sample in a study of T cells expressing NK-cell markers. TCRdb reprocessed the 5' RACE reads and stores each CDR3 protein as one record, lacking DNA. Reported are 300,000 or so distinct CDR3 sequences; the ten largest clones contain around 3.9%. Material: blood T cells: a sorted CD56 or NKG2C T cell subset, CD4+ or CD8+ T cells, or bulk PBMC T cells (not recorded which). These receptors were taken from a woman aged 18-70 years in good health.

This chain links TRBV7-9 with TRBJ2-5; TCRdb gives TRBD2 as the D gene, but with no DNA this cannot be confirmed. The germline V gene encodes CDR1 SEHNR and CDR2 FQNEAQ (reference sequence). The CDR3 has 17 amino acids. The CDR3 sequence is CASSLSNMRDLQETQYF.

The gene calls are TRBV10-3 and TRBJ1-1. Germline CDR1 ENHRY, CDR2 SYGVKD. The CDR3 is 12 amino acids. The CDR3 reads CAISSITTEAFF.

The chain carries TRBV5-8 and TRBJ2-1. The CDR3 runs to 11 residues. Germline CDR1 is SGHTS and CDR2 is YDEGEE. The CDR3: CASSLFSEQFF.

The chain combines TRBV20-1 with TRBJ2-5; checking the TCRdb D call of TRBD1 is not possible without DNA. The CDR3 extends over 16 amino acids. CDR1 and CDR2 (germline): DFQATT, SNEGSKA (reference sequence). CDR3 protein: CSARPSGSQASGAQYF.

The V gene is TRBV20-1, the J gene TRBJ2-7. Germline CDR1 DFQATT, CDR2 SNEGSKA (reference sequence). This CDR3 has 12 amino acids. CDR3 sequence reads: CSASEGFDEQYF.

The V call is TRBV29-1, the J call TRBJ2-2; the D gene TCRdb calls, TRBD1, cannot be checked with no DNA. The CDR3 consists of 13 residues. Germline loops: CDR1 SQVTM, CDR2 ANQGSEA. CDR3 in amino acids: CSVGGSNTGELFF.

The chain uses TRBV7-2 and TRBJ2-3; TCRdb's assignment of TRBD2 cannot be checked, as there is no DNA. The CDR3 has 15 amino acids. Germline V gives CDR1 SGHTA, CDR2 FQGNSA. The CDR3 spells CASSLAPGAGDTQYF. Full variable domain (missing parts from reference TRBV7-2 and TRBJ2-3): GAGVSQSPSNKVTEKGKDVELRCDPISGHTALYWYRQSLGQGLEFLIYFQGNSAPDKSGLPSDRFSAERTGGSVSTLTIQRTQQEDSAVYLCASSLAPGAGDTQYFGPGTRLTVL.

CDR3 protein: CASSMTWGKTDTQYF. This chain connects TRBV27 to TRBJ2-3; the D gene TCRdb calls, TRBD1, cannot be checked with no DNA. Germline CDR1 and CDR2: MNHEY and SMNVEV (reference sequence). The CDR3 is made up of 15 amino acids.

The CDR3 spells CSVSGGADTGELFF. The J gene is TRBJ2-2, the V gene TRBV29-1; TCRdb returns TRBD2, unconfirmable since there is no DNA. The CDR3 is 14 residues long. CDR1 and CDR2 (germline): SQVTM, ANQGSEA.

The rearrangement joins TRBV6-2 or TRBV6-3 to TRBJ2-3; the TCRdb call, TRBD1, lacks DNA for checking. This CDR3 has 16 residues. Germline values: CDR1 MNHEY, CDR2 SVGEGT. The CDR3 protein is CASSNGPGRRTDTQYF.

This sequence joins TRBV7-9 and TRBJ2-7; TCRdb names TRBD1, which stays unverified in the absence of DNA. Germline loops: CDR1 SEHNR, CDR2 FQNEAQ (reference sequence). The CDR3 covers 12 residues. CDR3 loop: CASILGGDEQYF.

CDR3 residues: CASREEPYNEQFF. The rearrangement joins TRBV6-2 or TRBV6-3 to TRBJ2-1. Looked up from germline, CDR1 is MNHEY and CDR2 is SVGEGT. The CDR3 extends over 13 amino acids.